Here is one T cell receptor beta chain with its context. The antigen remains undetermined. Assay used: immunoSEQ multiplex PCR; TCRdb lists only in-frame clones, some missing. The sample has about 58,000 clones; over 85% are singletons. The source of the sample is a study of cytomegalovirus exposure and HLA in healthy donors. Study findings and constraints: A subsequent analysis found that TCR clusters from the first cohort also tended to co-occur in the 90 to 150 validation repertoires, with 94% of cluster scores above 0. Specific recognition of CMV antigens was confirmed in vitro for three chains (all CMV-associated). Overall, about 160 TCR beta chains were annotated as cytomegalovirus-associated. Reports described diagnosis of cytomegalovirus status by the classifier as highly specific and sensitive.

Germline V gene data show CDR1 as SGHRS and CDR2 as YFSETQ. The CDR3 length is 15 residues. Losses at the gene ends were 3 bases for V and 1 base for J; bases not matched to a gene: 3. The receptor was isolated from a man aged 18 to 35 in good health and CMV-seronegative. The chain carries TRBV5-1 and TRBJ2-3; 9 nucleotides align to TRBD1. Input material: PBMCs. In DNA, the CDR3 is TGCGCCAGCAGCTCGTGGGACAGGGGCACAGATACGCAGTATTTT. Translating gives CASSSWDRGTDTQYF.